Detailed here is one TCR beta chain. This entry comes from a study of blood T cell repertoires in COVID-19. Study context: Donors in the United States, Italy and Spain gave samples during acute or convalescent COVID-19. PBMCs, B-cell-depleted T cells, or T cells provided the cDNA or gDNA that made up the material.

Original handling: Scientists estimated how many nucleated cells there were by amplifying reference gene primers. Sequencing was performed with immunoSEQ multiplex PCR; in TCRdb, only in-frame clones are kept and a portion is missing. The DNA gave D and trimming, while V, J and clone size come from that table. The table includes about 240,000 clones, 82% detected once. Trimming at V came to 3 bases and at J to 1 base, leaving 8 bases not matched to a gene. The CDR3 has 16 residues. Germline V CDR1 and CDR2: MNHNS, SASEGT. The rearrangement uses TRBV6-1 and TRBJ2-5; 7 bases match TRBD1. Sequenced: peripheral blood. This receptor was identified in a woman aged 55 to 70 with active or convalescent COVID-19. Here the CDR3 DNA reads TGTGCCAGCAGTGATAGCAGGGGGAGCCTCCAAGAGACCCAGTACTTC. Translation gives CASSDSRGSLQETQYF.